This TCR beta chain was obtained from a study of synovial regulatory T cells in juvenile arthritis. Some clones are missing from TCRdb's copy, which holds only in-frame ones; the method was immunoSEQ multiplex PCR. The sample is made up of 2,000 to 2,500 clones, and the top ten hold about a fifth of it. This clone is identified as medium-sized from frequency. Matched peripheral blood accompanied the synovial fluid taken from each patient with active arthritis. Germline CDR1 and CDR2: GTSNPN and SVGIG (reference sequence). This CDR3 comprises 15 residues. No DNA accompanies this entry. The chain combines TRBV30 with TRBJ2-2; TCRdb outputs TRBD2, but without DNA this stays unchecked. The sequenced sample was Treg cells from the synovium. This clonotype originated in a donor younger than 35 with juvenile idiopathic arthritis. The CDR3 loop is CAWSVLAGATGELFF. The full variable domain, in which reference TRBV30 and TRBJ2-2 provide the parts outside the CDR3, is SQTIHQWPATLVQPVGSPLSLECTVEGTSNPNLYWYRQAAGRGLQLLFYSVGIGQISSEVPQNLSASRPQDRQFILSSKKLLLSDSGFYLCAWSVLAGATGELFFGEGSRLTVL.